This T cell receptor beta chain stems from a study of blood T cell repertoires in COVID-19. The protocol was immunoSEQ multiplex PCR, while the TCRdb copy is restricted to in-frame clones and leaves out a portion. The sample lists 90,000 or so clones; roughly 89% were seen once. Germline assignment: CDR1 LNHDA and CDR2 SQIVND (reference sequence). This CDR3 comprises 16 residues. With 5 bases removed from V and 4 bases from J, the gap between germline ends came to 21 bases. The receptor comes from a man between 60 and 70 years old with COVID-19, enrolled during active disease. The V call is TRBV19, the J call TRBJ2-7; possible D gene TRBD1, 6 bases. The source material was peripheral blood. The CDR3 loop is CASSYQGTNRDYEQYF. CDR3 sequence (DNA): TGTGCCAGTAGTTACCAGGGGACAAATAGAGATTACGAGCAGTACTTC.